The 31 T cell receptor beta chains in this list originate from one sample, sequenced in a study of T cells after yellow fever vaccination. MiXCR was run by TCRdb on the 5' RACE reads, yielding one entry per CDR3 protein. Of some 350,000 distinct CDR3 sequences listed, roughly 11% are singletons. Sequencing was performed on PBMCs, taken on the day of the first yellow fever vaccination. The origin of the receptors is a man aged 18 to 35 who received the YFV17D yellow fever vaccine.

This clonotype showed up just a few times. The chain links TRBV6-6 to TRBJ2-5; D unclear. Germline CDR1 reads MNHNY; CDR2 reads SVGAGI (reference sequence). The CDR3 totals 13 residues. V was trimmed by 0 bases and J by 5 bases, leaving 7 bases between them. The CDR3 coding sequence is TGTGCCAGCAGTTACTCGAGTGGGGAGACCCAGTACTTC. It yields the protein CASSYSSGETQYF.

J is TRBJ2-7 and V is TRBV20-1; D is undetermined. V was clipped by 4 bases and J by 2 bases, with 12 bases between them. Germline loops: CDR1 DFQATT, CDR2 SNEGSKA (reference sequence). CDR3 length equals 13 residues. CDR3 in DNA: TGCAGTGCTAATTTCAGAGGCCCCTACGAGCAGTACTTC. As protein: CSANFRGPYEQYF.

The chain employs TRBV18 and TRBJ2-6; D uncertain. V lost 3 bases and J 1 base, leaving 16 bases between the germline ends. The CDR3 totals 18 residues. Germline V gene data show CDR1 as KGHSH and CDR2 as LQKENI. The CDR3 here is CASSPQAVSQSGANVLTF. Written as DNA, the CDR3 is TGTGCCAGCTCACCTCAGGCGGTGTCCCAATCTGGGGCCAACGTCCTGACTTTC.

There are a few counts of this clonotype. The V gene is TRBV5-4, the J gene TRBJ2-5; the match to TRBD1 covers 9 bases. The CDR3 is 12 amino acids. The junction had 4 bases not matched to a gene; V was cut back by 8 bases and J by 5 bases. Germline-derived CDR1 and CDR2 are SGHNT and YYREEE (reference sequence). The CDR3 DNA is TGTGCCAGTACAACAGGGGGCGAGACCCAGTACTTC. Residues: CASTTGGETQYF. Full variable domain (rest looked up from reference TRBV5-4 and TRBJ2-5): ETGVTQSPTHLIKTRGQQVTLRCSSQSGHNTVSWYQQALGQGPQFIFQYYREEENGRGNFPPRFSGLQFPNYSSELNVNALELDDSALYLCASTTGGETQYFGPGTRLLVL.

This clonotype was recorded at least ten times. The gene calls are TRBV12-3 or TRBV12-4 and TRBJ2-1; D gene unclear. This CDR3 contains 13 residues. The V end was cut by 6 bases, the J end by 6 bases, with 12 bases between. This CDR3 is CASSPGPGNEQFF. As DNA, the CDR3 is TGTGCCAGCAGCCCCGGGCCTGGCAATGAGCAGTTCTTC.

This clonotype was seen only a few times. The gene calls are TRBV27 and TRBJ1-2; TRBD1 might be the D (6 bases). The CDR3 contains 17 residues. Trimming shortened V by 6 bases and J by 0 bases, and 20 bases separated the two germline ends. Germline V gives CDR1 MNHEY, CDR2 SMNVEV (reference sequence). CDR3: CASRAGDTRLANYGYTF. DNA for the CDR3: TGTGCCAGCAGGGCGGGGGACACAAGACTTGCTAACTATGGCTACACCTTC.

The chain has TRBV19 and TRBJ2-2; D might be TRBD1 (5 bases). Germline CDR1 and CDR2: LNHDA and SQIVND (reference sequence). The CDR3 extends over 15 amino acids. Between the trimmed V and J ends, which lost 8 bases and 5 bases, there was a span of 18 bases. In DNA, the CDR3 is TGTGCCAGTCAGATCATTTCAGGGCAGACCGGGGAGCTGTTTTTT. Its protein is CASQIISGQTGELFF. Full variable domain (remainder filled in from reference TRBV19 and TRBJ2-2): DGGITQSPKYLFRKEGQNVTLSCEQNLNHDAMYWYRQDPGQGLRLIYYSQIVNDFQKGDIAEGYSVSREKKESFPLTVTSAQKNPTAFYLCASQIISGQTGELFFGEGSRLTVL.

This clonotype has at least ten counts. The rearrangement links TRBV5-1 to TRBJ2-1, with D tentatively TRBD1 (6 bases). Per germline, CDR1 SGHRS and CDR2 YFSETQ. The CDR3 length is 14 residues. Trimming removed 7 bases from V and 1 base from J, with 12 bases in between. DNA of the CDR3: TGCGCCAGCGGGGAAGGGGGTTCCTACAATGAGCAGTTCTTC. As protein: CASGEGGSYNEQFF.

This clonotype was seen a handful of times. The CDR3 nucleotides read TGTGCCAGCAGTTCGTGGATCGGCAATGAGCAGTTCTTC. Protein sequence: CASSSWIGNEQFF. The rearrangement uses TRBV5-6 and TRBJ2-1; D remains unclear. Trimming removed 5 bases at V and 6 bases at J, with 12 bases between. Germline CDR1 is SGHDT and CDR2 is YYEEEE. The CDR3 consists of 13 residues. The variable domain in full, with the rest retrieved from reference TRBV5-6 and TRBJ2-1, is DAGVTQSPTHLIKTRGQQVTLRCSPKSGHDTVSWYQQALGQGPQFIFQYYEEEERQRGNFPDRFSGHQFPNYSSELNVNALLLGDSALYLCASSSWIGNEQFFGPGTRLTVL.

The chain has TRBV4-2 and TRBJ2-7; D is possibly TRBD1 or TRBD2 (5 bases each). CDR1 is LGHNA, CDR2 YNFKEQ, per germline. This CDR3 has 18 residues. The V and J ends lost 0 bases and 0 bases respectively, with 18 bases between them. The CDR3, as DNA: TGTGCCAGCAGCCAAGAGCCCGAATCCGGGACCCTCTCCTACGAGCAGTACTTC. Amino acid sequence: CASSQEPESGTLSYEQYF.

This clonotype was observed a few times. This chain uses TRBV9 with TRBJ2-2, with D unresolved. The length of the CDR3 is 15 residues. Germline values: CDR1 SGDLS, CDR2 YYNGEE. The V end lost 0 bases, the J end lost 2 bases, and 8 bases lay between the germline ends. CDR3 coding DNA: TGTGCCAGCAGCGTAGCCCAGCTAAACACCGGGGAGCTGTTTTTT. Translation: CASSVAQLNTGELFF.

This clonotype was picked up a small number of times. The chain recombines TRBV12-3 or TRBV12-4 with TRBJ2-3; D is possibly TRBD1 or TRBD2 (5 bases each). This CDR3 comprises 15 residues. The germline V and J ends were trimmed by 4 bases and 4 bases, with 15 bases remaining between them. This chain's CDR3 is CASSSSGTRPDTQYF. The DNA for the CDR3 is TGTGCCAGCAGTTCGTCCGGGACCCGGCCAGATACGCAGTATTTT.

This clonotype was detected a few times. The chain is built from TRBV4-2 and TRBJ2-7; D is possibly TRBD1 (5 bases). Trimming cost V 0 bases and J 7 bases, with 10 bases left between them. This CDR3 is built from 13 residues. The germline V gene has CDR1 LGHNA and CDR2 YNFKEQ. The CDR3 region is CASSQEWGWEQYV. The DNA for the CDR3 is TGTGCCAGCAGCCAAGAGTGGGGCTGGGAGCAGTACGTC.

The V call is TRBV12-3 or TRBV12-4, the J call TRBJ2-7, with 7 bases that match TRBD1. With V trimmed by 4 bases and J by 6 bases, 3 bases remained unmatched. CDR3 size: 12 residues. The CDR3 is CASSSNRGEQYV. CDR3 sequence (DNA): TGTGCCAGCAGTTCCAACAGGGGCGAGCAGTACGTC.

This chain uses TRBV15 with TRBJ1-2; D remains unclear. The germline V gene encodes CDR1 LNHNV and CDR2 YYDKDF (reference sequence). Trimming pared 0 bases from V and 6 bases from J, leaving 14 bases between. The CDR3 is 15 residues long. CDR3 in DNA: TGTGCCACCAGCAGAGATTCGGTCACTCAGGATGGCTACACCTTC. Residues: CATSRDSVTQDGYTF. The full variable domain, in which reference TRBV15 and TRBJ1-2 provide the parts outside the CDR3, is DAMVIQNPRYQVTQFGKPVTLSCSQTLNHNVMYWYQQKSSQAPKLLFHYYDKDFNNEADTPDNFQSRRPNTSFCFLDIRSPGLGDTAMYLCATSRDSVTQDGYTFGSGTRLTVV.

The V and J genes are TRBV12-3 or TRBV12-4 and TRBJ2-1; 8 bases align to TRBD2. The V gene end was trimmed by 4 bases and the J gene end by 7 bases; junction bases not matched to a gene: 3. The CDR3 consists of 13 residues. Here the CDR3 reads CASSSAGGNEQFF. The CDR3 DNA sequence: TGTGCCAGCAGTTCTGCGGGGGGAAATGAGCAGTTCTTC.

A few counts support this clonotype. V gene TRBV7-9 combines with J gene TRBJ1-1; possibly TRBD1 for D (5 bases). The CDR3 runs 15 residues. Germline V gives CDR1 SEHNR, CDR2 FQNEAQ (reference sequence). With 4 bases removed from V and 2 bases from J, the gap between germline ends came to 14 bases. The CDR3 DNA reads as TGTGCCAGCAGCTCATATCTGGGGCCAAACACTGAAGCTTTCTTT. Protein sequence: CASSSYLGPNTEAFF.

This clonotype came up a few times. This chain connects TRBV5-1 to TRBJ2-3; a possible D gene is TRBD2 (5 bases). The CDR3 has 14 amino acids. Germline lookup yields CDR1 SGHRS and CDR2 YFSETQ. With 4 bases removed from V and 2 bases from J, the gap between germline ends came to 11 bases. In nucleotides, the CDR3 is TGCGCCAGCAGCGACTACCGCTCCACAGATACGCAGTATTTT. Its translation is CASSDYRSTDTQYF.

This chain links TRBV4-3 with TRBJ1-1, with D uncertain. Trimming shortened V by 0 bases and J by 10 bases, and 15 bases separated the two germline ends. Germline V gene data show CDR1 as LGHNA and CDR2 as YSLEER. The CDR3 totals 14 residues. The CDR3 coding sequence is TGCGCCAGCAGCCAAGAACGGACGCAGGTGGGAGCTTTCTTT. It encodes CASSQERTQVGAFF.

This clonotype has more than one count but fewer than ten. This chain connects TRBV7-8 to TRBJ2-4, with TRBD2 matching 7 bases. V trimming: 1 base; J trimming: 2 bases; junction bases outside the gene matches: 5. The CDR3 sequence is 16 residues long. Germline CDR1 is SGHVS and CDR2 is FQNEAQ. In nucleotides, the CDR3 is TGTGCCAGCAGCTTAGGGGCCGGGACTACCAAAAACATTCAGTACTTC. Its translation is CASSLGAGTTKNIQYF.

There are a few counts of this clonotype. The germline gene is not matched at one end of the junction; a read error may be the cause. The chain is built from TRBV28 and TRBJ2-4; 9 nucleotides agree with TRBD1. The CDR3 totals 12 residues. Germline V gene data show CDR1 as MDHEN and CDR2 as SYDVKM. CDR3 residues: CASSLGTGTLSF. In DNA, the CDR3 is TGTGCCAGCAGCCTCGGGACAGGGACTCTTTCCTTC.

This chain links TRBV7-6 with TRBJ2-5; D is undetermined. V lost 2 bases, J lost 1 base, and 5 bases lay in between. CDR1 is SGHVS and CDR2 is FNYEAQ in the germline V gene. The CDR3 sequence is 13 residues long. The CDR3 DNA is TGTGCCAGCAGCTTATACAGCCAAGAGACCCAGTACTTC. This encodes CASSLYSQETQYF.

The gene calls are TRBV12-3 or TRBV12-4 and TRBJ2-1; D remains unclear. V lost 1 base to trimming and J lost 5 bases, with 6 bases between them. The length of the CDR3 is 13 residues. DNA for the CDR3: TGTGCCAGCAGTTTAGACCAAAACAATGAGCAGTTCTTC. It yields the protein CASSLDQNNEQFF.

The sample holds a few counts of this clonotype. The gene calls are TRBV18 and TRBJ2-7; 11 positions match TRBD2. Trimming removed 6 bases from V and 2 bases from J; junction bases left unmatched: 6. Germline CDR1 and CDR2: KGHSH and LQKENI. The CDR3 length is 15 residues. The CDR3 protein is CASSPPGLAAYEQYF. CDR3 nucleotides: TGTGCCAGCTCGCCCCCGGGACTAGCGGCCTACGAGCAGTACTTC.

CDR3 in DNA: TGCGCCAGCAGCCCCGACCTCTGGACTAACACGGAGACCCAGTACTTC. It is translated as CASSPDLWTNTETQYF. The chain recombines TRBV5-1 with TRBJ2-5; weak D call: TRBD2 (6 bases). V dropped 4 bases and J dropped 5 bases, with 21 bases sitting between them. The CDR3 is made up of 16 amino acids. Germline assignment: CDR1 SGHRS and CDR2 YFSETQ.

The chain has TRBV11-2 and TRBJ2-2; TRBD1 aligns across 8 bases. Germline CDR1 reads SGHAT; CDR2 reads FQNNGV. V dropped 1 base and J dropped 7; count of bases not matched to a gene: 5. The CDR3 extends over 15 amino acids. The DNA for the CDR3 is TGTGCCAGCAGCTTAGTCAGGGGGCGAGGCGGGGAGCTGTTTTTT. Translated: CASSLVRGRGGELFF.

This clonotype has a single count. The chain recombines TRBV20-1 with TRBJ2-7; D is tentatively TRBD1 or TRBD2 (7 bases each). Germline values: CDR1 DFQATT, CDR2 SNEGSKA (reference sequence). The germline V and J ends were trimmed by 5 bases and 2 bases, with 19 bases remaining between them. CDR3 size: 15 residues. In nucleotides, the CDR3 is TGCAGTGCTCCGGGAGGACAGGTACCCCCCTACGAGCAGTACTTC. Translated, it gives CSAPGGQVPPYEQYF.

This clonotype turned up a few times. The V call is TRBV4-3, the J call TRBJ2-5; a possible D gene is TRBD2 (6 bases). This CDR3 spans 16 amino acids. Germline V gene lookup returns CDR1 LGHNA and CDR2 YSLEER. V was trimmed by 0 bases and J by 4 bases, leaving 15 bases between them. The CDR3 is CASSQEVGGSLETQYF. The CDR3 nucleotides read TGCGCCAGCAGCCAAGAAGTTGGGGGGTCTTTAGAGACCCAGTACTTC.

CDR3 protein: CASRLLGQVADTQYF. CDR3 nucleotides: TGTGCCAGCAGGCTGCTCGGGCAGGTTGCAGATACGCAGTATTTT. This chain connects TRBV28 to TRBJ2-3; D is ambiguous. Germline CDR1 is MDHEN and CDR2 is SYDVKM. CDR3 length: 15 residues. Trimming took off 6 bases at V and 4 bases at J, with 17 bases between the two ends.

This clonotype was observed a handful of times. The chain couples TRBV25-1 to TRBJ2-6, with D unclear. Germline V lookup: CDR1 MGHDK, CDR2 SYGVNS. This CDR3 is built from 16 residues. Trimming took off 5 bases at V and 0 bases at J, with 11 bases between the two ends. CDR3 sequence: CASSRGLSSGANVLTF. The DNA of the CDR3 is TGTGCCAGCAGTCGAGGCCTTAGCTCTGGGGCCAACGTCCTGACTTTC. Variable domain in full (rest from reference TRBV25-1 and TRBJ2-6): EADIYQTPRYLVIGTGKKITLECSQTMGHDKMYWYQQDPGMELHLIHYSYGVNSTEKGDLSSESTVSRIRTEHFPLTLESARPSHTSQYLCASSRGLSSGANVLTFGAGSRLTVL.

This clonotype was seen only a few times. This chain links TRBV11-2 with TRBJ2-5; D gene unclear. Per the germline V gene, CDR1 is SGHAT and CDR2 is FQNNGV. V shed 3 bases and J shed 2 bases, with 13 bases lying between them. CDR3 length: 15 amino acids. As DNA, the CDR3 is TGTGCCAGCAGCTTCCGCGGACGCGTACAAGAGACCCAGTACTTC. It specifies CASSFRGRVQETQYF. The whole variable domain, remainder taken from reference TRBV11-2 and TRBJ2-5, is EAGVAQSPRYKIIEKRQSVAFWCNPISGHATLYWYQQILGQGPKLLIQFQNNGVVDDSQLPKDRFSAERLKGVDSTLKIQPAKLEDSAVYLCASSFRGRVQETQYFGPGTRLLVL.